The present T cell receptor beta chain was sequenced within a study of shared clonotypes between healthy human individuals. Every subset had its genomic DNA shared out evenly among several immunoSEQ plates. Sequenced by immunoSEQ multiplex PCR; TCRdb stores in-frame clones only, minus some. The data show some 650,000 clones, less than 98% seen once. The V end lost 4 bases, the J end lost 8 bases, and 18 bases lay between the germline ends. The germline gives CDR1 SGHNT, CDR2 YYREEE (reference sequence). The CDR3 length is 14 residues. Splitting of CD4+ cells produced CD45RA+ naive and CD45RA-negative memory subsets.

The specimen was naive CD4+ T cells sorted from blood. Subset denoted: CD45RA+ positively selected. The origin of this receptor is a woman in her twenties or thirties in good health. V gene TRBV5-4 combines with J gene TRBJ1-2, with D perhaps matching TRBD1 (6 bases). CDR3 residues: CASSRMGGGRGYTF. The CDR3 region has the DNA TGTGCCAGCAGCCGGATGGGAGGGGGGCGAGGCTACACCTTC.